This T cell receptor (beta chain) appears in the sequencing data of a study of blood T cell repertoires in COVID-19. In its sample, this clone was seen a few times. The sample carries other DNA sequences with the same CDR3. Under the authors' procedure: Amplification with reference gene primers provided the estimates of nucleated cell counts. Data came from immunoSEQ multiplex PCR; TCRdb stores just in-frame clones and leaves some out. Clone size and V and J calls were adopted from that table, with D and trimming inferred from the DNA. The sample carries over 200,000 clones, around 88% recorded once. This CDR3 is 14 amino acids long. V trimming: 0 bases; J trimming: 6 bases; junction bases outside the gene matches: 3. Germline lookup yields CDR1 SGHAT and CDR2 FQNNGV.

V usage is TRBV11-2 and J usage is TRBJ2-7; 9 positions agree with TRBD1. What was sequenced was PBMCs or T cells enriched from blood (not recorded which). This clonotype was obtained from a young woman who had been exposed to COVID-19. The CDR3 protein is CASSLDRQGGEQYF. CDR3 sequence (DNA): TGTGCCAGCAGCTTAGACCGACAGGGGGGCGAGCAGTACTTC. Full variable domain (rest looked up from reference TRBV11-2 and TRBJ2-7): EAGVAQSPRYKIIEKRQSVAFWCNPISGHATLYWYQQILGQGPKLLIQFQNNGVVDDSQLPKDRFSAERLKGVDSTLKIQPAKLEDSAVYLCASSLDRQGGEQYFGPGTRLTVT.